This entry lists 31 T cell receptor beta chains sequenced from one sample in a study of T-cell memory formation after mild COVID-19. Each CDR3 protein is one row after TCRdb ran MiXCR on the 5' RACE reads. The sample yields 450,000 to 650,000 distinct CDR3 sequences, more than 15% seen once. Material for sequencing was PBMCs or a T cell subset sorted from them (not recorded which). Receptors originate from an adult woman who had mild COVID-19 (a few samples of this study predate the infection). Cell type and time point are not known.

The chain employs TRBV29-1 and TRBJ1-1; D is possibly TRBD1 (5 bases). The CDR3 is 14 amino acids. Trimming shortened V by 0 bases and J by 4 bases, and 12 bases separated the two germline ends. In germline, CDR1 is SQVTM, CDR2 ANQGSEA. The CDR3 spells CSVEERGRSTEAFF. The DNA of the CDR3 is TGCAGCGTTGAAGAACGGGGCAGGAGCACTGAAGCTTTCTTT.

The J gene is TRBJ1-3, the V gene TRBV30, with D uncertain. Trimming took off 5 bases at V and 0 bases at J, with 11 bases between the two ends. The length of the CDR3 is 14 residues. CDR1 and CDR2 from the germline V gene are GTSNPN and SVGIG (reference sequence). The CDR3 DNA reads TGTGCCTGGGCAGACGGTTCCTCTGGAAACACCATATATTTT. It translates to CAWADGSSGNTIYF. The whole variable domain, remainder taken from reference TRBV30 and TRBJ1-3, is SQTIHQWPATLVQPVGSPLSLECTVEGTSNPNLYWYRQAAGRGLQLLFYSVGIGQISSEVPQNLSASRPQDRQFILSSKKLLLSDSGFYLCAWADGSSGNTIYFGEGSWLTVV.

The rearrangement joins TRBV6-5 to TRBJ2-1; 8 positions agree with TRBD2. The J segment lost 8 bases and the V segment lost 6 bases, leaving 9 bases of the junction unmatched. The CDR3 spans 14 residues. The germline V gene encodes CDR1 MNHEY and CDR2 SVGAGI. CDR3 sequence: CASREAGDLDEQFF. The CDR3 DNA reads as TGTGCCAGCAGGGAAGCGGGAGACTTGGATGAGCAGTTCTTC.

This sequence joins TRBV2 and TRBJ2-1; maybe TRBD2 (6 bases). V lost 6 bases, J lost 1 base, and 19 bases lay in between. This CDR3 contains 17 residues. From germline, CDR1 is SNHLY and CDR2 FYNNEI. As DNA, the CDR3 is TGTGCCAGCAGCAACGGAGGGGTCAGGAGTTCCTACAATGAGCAGTTCTTC. It codes for CASSNGGVRSSYNEQFF.

V gene TRBV9 combines with J gene TRBJ2-7, with 7 bases fitting TRBD1. Germline V gene lookup returns CDR1 SGDLS and CDR2 YYNGEE. This CDR3 is built from 14 residues. V lost 4 bases, J lost 5 bases, and 9 bases stayed unmatched. The CDR3 DNA reads as TGTGCCAGCAGCCCCCGTGACAGGGTCAACGAGCAGTACTTC. Translated, it gives CASSPRDRVNEQYF.

The chain links TRBV3-1 to TRBJ2-7; D is perhaps TRBD1 or TRBD2 (5 bases each). The length of the CDR3 is 15 residues. Per the germline V gene, CDR1 is LGHDT and CDR2 is YNNKEL (reference sequence). Deletions cut 3 bases from V and 5 bases from J, with 17 bases between. CDR3 in amino acids: CASSHRGRANHEQYF. DNA for the CDR3: TGTGCCAGCAGCCACCGGGGCAGGGCCAACCACGAGCAGTACTTC.

V and J are TRBV5-6 and TRBJ1-5; 7 nucleotides line up with TRBD1. The V and J ends lost 3 bases and 7 bases, in that order; junction bases with no gene match: 7. Germline V gene sequence: CDR1 SGHDT, CDR2 YYEEEE. CDR3 length equals 14 residues. CDR3 DNA sequence: TGTGCCAGCAGCTCCAGGACAGGACGACAGCCCCAGCATTTT. This translates into CASSSRTGRQPQHF.

This clonotype was seen repeatedly, ten times or more. The chain is built from TRBV15 and TRBJ2-7; D perhaps matches TRBD1 (6 bases). Looked up from germline, CDR1 is LNHNV and CDR2 is YYDKDF (reference sequence). Trimming took 2 bases from V and 7 from J, leaving 15 bases between them. The CDR3 extends over 14 amino acids. The CDR3 nucleotides read TGTGCCACCAGCAGACGAGTAACAGGGAGTGAGCAGTACTTC. Amino acids: CATSRRVTGSEQYF.

In its sample, this clonotype was seen many times. The J gene is TRBJ2-7, the V gene TRBV11-2; 8 bases agree with TRBD1. V trimming: 5 bases; J trimming: 2 bases; junction bases outside the gene matches: 5. The length of the CDR3 is 14 residues. Looked up from germline, CDR1 is SGHAT and CDR2 is FQNNGV. This CDR3 reads CASSQTGATYEQYF. In DNA form, the CDR3 reads TGTGCCAGCAGCCAGACAGGGGCGACCTACGAGCAGTACTTC. Full variable domain (remainder filled in from reference TRBV11-2 and TRBJ2-7): EAGVAQSPRYKIIEKRQSVAFWCNPISGHATLYWYQQILGQGPKLLIQFQNNGVVDDSQLPKDRFSAERLKGVDSTLKIQPAKLEDSAVYLCASSQTGATYEQYFGPGTRLTVT.

The chain links TRBV4-2 to TRBJ2-1; D possibly corresponds to TRBD1 (6 bases). The CDR3 spans 15 residues. Looked up from germline, CDR1 is LGHNA and CDR2 is YNFKEQ. The V gene lost 5 bases and the J gene lost 3 bases, with 14 bases spanning the gap. CDR3 nucleotides: TGTGCCAGCAGCTACGACAGGAGCCTCTACAATGAGCAGTTCTTC. Protein: CASSYDRSLYNEQFF.

V usage is TRBV20-1 and J usage is TRBJ1-2; 9 positions match TRBD1. This CDR3 region has 12 residues. Germline values: CDR1 DFQATT, CDR2 SNEGSKA (reference sequence). V gave up 6 bases and J gave up 4 bases; unmatched junction bases: 3. In nucleotides, the CDR3 is TGCAGTGCCGCGGACAGGGGCTATGGCTACACCTTC. Encoded protein: CSAADRGYGYTF.

This clonotype showed up just once. The V and J genes are TRBV7-9 and TRBJ2-3; 7 nucleotides match TRBD2. The germline V gene has CDR1 SEHNR and CDR2 FQNEAQ (reference sequence). Germline trimming cut 2 bases from V and 3 bases from J; bases unmatched to any gene: 8. The CDR3 totals 16 residues. CDR3 region: CASSLLAGVRTDTQYF. In DNA, the CDR3 is TGTGCCAGCAGCTTACTTGCGGGGGTCCGGACAGATACGCAGTATTTT.

The chain is built from TRBV29-1 and TRBJ2-1; 8 nucleotides align to TRBD1. CDR1 is SQVTM and CDR2 is ANQGSEA in the germline V gene. The length of the CDR3 is 16 residues. Germline trimming cut 0 bases from V and 3 bases from J; bases unmatched to any gene: 7. CDR3 sequence reads: CSVEEWRTGYYNEQFF. The CDR3 coding sequence is TGCAGCGTTGAAGAATGGAGGACAGGGTACTACAATGAGCAGTTCTTC.

The chain recombines TRBV20-1 with TRBJ1-6; 7 nucleotides agree with TRBD1. Germline CDR1 reads DFQATT; CDR2 reads SNEGSKA (reference sequence). The V and J ends lost 1 base and 3 bases, in that order; junction bases with no gene match: 6. The CDR3 totals 16 residues. The CDR3 nucleotides are TGCAGTGCTAGAGGGGGGGGGACAGACTATAATTCACCCCTCCACTTT. This sequence encodes CSARGGGTDYNSPLHF.

The chain couples TRBV12-3 or TRBV12-4 to TRBJ2-5; 7 bases are shared with TRBD2. The CDR3 extends over 16 amino acids. V dropped 2 bases and J dropped 2; count of bases not matched to a gene: 8. The DNA of the CDR3 is TGTGCCAGCAGTTTATCGGGGGGATGGGGGCAAGAGACCCAGTACTTC. Translation gives CASSLSGGWGQETQYF.

This clonotype was detected only a few times. The chain employs TRBV24-1 and TRBJ1-2, with TRBD1 identical over 8 bases. CDR1 is KGHDR and CDR2 is SFDVKD in the germline V gene. This CDR3 contains 17 residues. With 4 bases clipped from V and 6 bases from J, the junction kept 15 bases outside the gene matches. The CDR3 sequence is CATSDPGQGRLRDGYTF. Written as DNA, the CDR3 is TGTGCCACCAGTGACCCCGGACAGGGAAGGCTGCGCGATGGCTACACCTTC.

There are a few counts of this clonotype. This chain connects TRBV4-1 to TRBJ2-7; D may be TRBD1 (5 bases). The V gene lost 3 bases and the J gene lost 5 bases, with 11 bases spanning the gap. CDR1 and CDR2 (germline): MGHRA, YSYEKL. The CDR3 runs to 13 residues. CDR3 in amino acids: CASSHPDRNEQYF. CDR3 DNA: TGCGCCAGCAGCCATCCAGACAGAAACGAGCAGTACTTC.

This clonotype was observed a handful of times. The rearrangement links TRBV12-3 or TRBV12-4 to TRBJ1-5; no clear D gene. This CDR3 contains 14 residues. V dropped 6 bases and J dropped 3 bases, with 12 bases sitting between them. Here the CDR3 reads CASSADPFNQPQHF. In DNA, the CDR3 is TGTGCCAGCAGCGCCGACCCATTCAATCAGCCCCAGCATTTT.

This chain connects TRBV20-1 to TRBJ2-5; weak D call: TRBD1 (6 bases). V was clipped by 2 bases and J by 2 bases, with 18 bases between them. Germline loops: CDR1 DFQATT, CDR2 SNEGSKA (reference sequence). The CDR3 is 16 residues long. In nucleotides, the CDR3 is TGCAGTGCTAGACCCGACAGGCCGATACGGCAAGAGACCCAGTACTTC. Translation: CSARPDRPIRQETQYF.

The chain carries TRBV7-9 and TRBJ2-5, with 10 bases fitting TRBD1. Losses at the gene ends were 3 bases for V and 5 bases for J; bases not matched to a gene: 3. The CDR3 contains 14 residues. Per germline, CDR1 SEHNR and CDR2 FQNEAQ (reference sequence). The CDR3 nucleotides are TGTGCCAGCAGCTTGGGACAGGGGCCGGAGACCCAGTACTTC. Translation gives CASSLGQGPETQYF.

The chain carries TRBV30 and TRBJ2-7; perhaps TRBD1 as D (5 bases). The CDR3 is made up of 12 amino acids. Germline CDR1 GTSNPN, CDR2 SVGIG (reference sequence). Trimming took off 4 bases at V and 0 bases at J, with 7 bases between the two ends. This CDR3 reads CAWKDNSYEQYF. The CDR3 DNA sequence: TGTGCCTGGAAGGACAACTCCTACGAGCAGTACTTC.

This chain links TRBV27 with TRBJ2-5; 8 bases are shared with TRBD2. Germline V gives CDR1 MNHEY, CDR2 SMNVEV (reference sequence). CDR3 length: 16 residues. The J segment lost 2 bases and the V segment lost 2 bases, leaving 7 bases of the junction unmatched. The DNA for the CDR3 is TGTGCCAGCAGTTTAAGGGGTAGCGGGATTCAAGAGACCCAGTACTTC. It yields the protein CASSLRGSGIQETQYF.

The V call is TRBV30, the J call TRBJ1-4, with D unclear. Trimming shortened V by 0 bases and J by 0 bases, and 8 bases separated the two germline ends. The CDR3 totals 15 residues. The germline CDR1 and CDR2 sequences are GTSNPN and SVGIG (reference sequence). In DNA, the CDR3 is TGTGCCTGGAGTGTACTGCAGACAACTAATGAAAAACTGTTTTTT. This gives the protein CAWSVLQTTNEKLFF.

Ten or more counts support this clonotype. A read error may produce the germline difference seen at one junction end. The V and J genes are TRBV15 and TRBJ2-5; D call uncertain. In germline, CDR1 is LNHNV, CDR2 YYDKDF (reference sequence). This CDR3 comprises 11 residues. The CDR3 loop reads CATSRDGTQYF. The CDR3 coding sequence is TGTGCCACCAGTAGAGATGGGACCCAGTACTTC.

The chain combines TRBV20-1 with TRBJ2-7; D not certain. The CDR3 loop spans 13 amino acids. V was cut by 7 bases and J by 0 bases, with 13 bases left in between. Germline loops: CDR1 DFQATT, CDR2 SNEGSKA (reference sequence). The CDR3 nucleotides are TGCAGTGTGCGAAGCCCACGCTCCTACGAGCAGTACTTC. Residues: CSVRSPRSYEQYF.

J is TRBJ2-2 and V is TRBV7-8; no clear D gene. Germline CDR1 reads SGHVS; CDR2 reads FQNEAQ. The CDR3 is 13 amino acids. V was shortened by 0 bases and J by 7 bases, with 6 bases between the two germline ends. This CDR3 is CASSLASDGELFF. The DNA of the CDR3 is TGTGCCAGCAGCTTAGCGTCTGACGGGGAGCTGTTTTTT.

This clonotype has more than one count but fewer than ten. J is TRBJ2-7 and V is TRBV6-5, with a possible D match to TRBD1 (6 bases). CDR3 length: 13 residues. The germline V and J ends were trimmed by 6 bases and 5 bases, with 14 bases remaining between them. Germline CDR1 is MNHEY and CDR2 is SVGAGI. CDR3 region: CASSQLGQNEQYF. CDR3 in DNA: TGTGCCAGCAGCCAACTTGGACAGAACGAGCAGTACTTC.

The chain carries TRBV5-1 and TRBJ2-7; TRBD1 aligns across 9 bases. The V segment lost 0 bases and the J segment 5 bases; nucleotides outside the gene matches: 6. CDR3 size: 15 residues. Per the germline V gene, CDR1 is SGHRS and CDR2 is YFSETQ. The CDR3 DNA sequence: TGCGCCAGCAGCTTGGACAGGGGGCAAGAAAACGAGCAGTACTTC. This encodes CASSLDRGQENEQYF.

This clonotype was detected a few times. The chain links TRBV12-3 or TRBV12-4 to TRBJ1-1, with D perhaps TRBD1 (6 bases). V shed 3 bases and J shed 3 bases, with 17 bases lying between them. The CDR3 length is 16 residues. The CDR3 spells CASSFGGRTSYTEAFF. In DNA, the CDR3 is TGTGCCAGCAGTTTCGGGGGCCGGACGTCGTACACTGAAGCTTTCTTT.

This clonotype was observed a few times. The chain recombines TRBV13 with TRBJ1-1; a weak D match, TRBD1 (5 bases). Trimming cost V 5 bases and J 1 base, with 20 bases left between them. Per germline, CDR1 PRHDT and CDR2 FYEKMQ (reference sequence). This CDR3 spans 17 amino acids. CDR3 amino acids: CASSANSGGTPNTEAFF. The CDR3 region has the DNA TGTGCCAGCAGCGCGAATTCGGGGGGAACCCCGAACACTGAAGCTTTCTTT.

CDR3 protein: CASSPTGLYNEQFF. The CDR3 nucleotides are TGTGCCAGCAGCCCAACAGGGCTCTACAATGAGCAGTTCTTC. This chain uses TRBV14 with TRBJ2-1; perhaps TRBD1 as D (6 bases). This CDR3 is built from 14 residues. Germline loops: CDR1 SGHDN, CDR2 FVKESK. Between the trimmed V and J ends, which lost 4 bases and 3 bases, there was a span of 10 bases. The whole variable domain, remainder taken from reference TRBV14 and TRBJ2-1, is EAGVTQFPSHSVIEKGQTVTLRCDPISGHDNLYWYRRVMGKEIKFLLHFVKESKQDESGMPNNRFLAERTGGTYSTLKVQPAELEDSGVYFCASSPTGLYNEQFFGPGTRLTVL.